Listed here are 12 T cell receptor beta chains from one sample, sequenced in a study of post-analysis software for immune sequencing data. Antigen specificity for these receptors is unknown. Study-level findings and limits: Patients showed TRBV5-6, TRBV5-1 and TRBV20-1 among a few TRBV segments more frequent than in controls.

The authors incorporated unique molecular identifiers into the TCR beta cDNA libraries. From the PCR reads, TCRdb called clonotypes with MiXCR, one entry per CDR3 protein. In the table there are roughly 540,000 distinct CDR3 sequences, under 40% of which are singletons. Sequences were obtained from blood. These receptor sequences come from a girl under 18 with multiple sclerosis.

This rearrangement joins TRBV6-5 to TRBJ2-3; D is undetermined. The ends were cut back, 3 bases at V and 2 bases at J, with 15 bases in the middle. This CDR3 region has 16 residues. Germline CDR1 reads MNHEY; CDR2 reads SVGAGI. CDR3 sequence (DNA): TGTGCCAGCAGTTATTCTTTCGTCGAACCCACAGATACGCAGTATTTT. It is translated as CASSYSFVEPTDTQYF.

The chain employs TRBV9 and TRBJ1-2, with D uncertain. V lost 0 bases and J lost 3, with 12 bases in between. Germline V CDR1 and CDR2: SGDLS, YYNGEE. The CDR3 has 15 amino acids. The CDR3 coding sequence is TGTGCCAGCAGCGTAGGAGGGAGTCTTTACTATGGCTACACCTTC. It codes for CASSVGGSLYYGYTF.

The rearrangement joins TRBV4-1 to TRBJ2-5, with D uncertain. Germline V gene lookup returns CDR1 MGHRA and CDR2 YSYEKL. Trimming cost V 0 bases and J 5 bases, with 10 bases left between them. The CDR3 has 14 residues. This chain's CDR3 is CASSQDWGWETQYF. For the CDR3, the DNA is TGCGCCAGCAGCCAAGATTGGGGATGGGAGACCCAGTACTTC.

The chain couples TRBV29-1 to TRBJ1-1, with D uncertain. This CDR3 region has 12 residues. CDR1 and CDR2 from the germline V gene are SQVTM and ANQGSEA. V shed 8 bases and J shed 0 bases, with 10 bases lying between them. The CDR3 DNA sequence: TGCAGCATAAAAGCACTGAACACTGAAGCTTTCTTT. Protein sequence: CSIKALNTEAFF.

A word on this clonotype: The junction differs from germline at one of its ends, possibly a read error. The chain joins TRBV5-6 to TRBJ1-2; perhaps TRBD1 as D (5 bases). Germline loops: CDR1 SGHDT, CDR2 YYEEEE. CDR3 size: 17 residues. CDR3 in DNA: TGTGCCCGCAGCTTGCGGTCCGGGGCAGGGTTTCTCTATGGCTACACCTTC. This encodes CARSLRSGAGFLYGYTF. Full variable domain (missing parts from reference TRBV5-6 and TRBJ1-2): DAGVTQSPTHLIKTRGQQVTLRCSPKSGHDTVSWYQQALGQGPQFIFQYYEEEERQRGNFPDRFSGHQFPNYSSELNVNALLLGDSALYLCARSLRSGAGFLYGYTFGSGTRLTVV.

This clonotype showed up just a few times. The chain uses TRBV10-3 and TRBJ2-5; 9 bases map to TRBD1. The V gene end was trimmed by 3 bases and the J gene end by 5 bases; junction bases not matched to a gene: 4. This CDR3 has 14 amino acids. Germline values: CDR1 ENHRY, CDR2 SYGVKD. The CDR3 nucleotides are TGTGCCATCAGTGACGGGACAGGGAGGGAGACCCAGTACTTC. It translates to CAISDGTGRETQYF.

This chain joins TRBV20-1 and TRBJ2-5; the match to TRBD2 covers 8 bases. J was trimmed by 7 bases and V by 6 bases; bases with no gene match: 10. CDR1 and CDR2 from the germline V gene are DFQATT and SNEGSKA (reference sequence). The CDR3 is 13 residues long. The CDR3 sequence: CSAAPGLVGTQYF. The CDR3 DNA reads TGCAGTGCAGCCCCGGGACTAGTTGGGACCCAGTACTTC.

V gene TRBV20-1 combines with J gene TRBJ2-5, with TRBD1 matching over 7 bases. V shed 3 bases and J 1 base; nucleotides not matched to a gene: 8. Per germline, CDR1 DFQATT and CDR2 SNEGSKA (reference sequence). The CDR3 spans 15 residues. CDR3 in DNA: TGCAGTGCTAGGAAACCGGGACAGCGCCAAGAGACCCAGTACTTC. Protein: CSARKPGQRQETQYF.

This sequence joins TRBV7-3 and TRBJ2-7, with TRBD1 as a possible D gene (7 bases). The CDR3 is 16 amino acids. The germline V gene has CDR1 SGHTA and CDR2 FQGTGA. The V and J ends lost 5 bases and 3 bases respectively, with 20 bases between them. CDR3 in amino acids: CASSPQGGAAFYEQYF. CDR3 DNA sequence: TGTGCCAGCAGCCCCCAGGGGGGAGCGGCCTTCTACGAGCAGTACTTC.

This clonotype has more than one count but fewer than ten. CDR3 in DNA: TGTGCCAGCACCTGGGACAGATATAATTCACCCCTCCACTTT. This encodes CASTWDRYNSPLHF. The gene calls are TRBV12-3 or TRBV12-4 and TRBJ1-6, with 7 bases aligning to TRBD1. After removal of 7 bases from V and 4 bases from J, the junction contained 4 bases not matched to a gene. The length of the CDR3 is 14 residues.

This clonotype has a handful of counts. The rearrangement links TRBV12-3 or TRBV12-4 to TRBJ1-5, with a weak D call TRBD1 (6 bases). The CDR3 is made up of 13 amino acids. Trimming took 6 bases from V and 7 from J, leaving 13 bases between them. The CDR3 here is CASRPQGKQPQHF. For the CDR3, the DNA is TGTGCCAGCAGGCCACAGGGTAAGCAGCCCCAGCATTTT.

The chain uses TRBV12-3 or TRBV12-4 and TRBJ1-5; D might be TRBD1 (5 bases). The CDR3 consists of 15 residues. The ends were cut back, 2 bases at V and 5 bases at J, with 13 bases in the middle. The CDR3 spells CASSLKWGMDQPQHF. CDR3 nucleotide sequence: TGTGCCAGCAGTTTAAAATGGGGGATGGATCAGCCCCAGCATTTT.